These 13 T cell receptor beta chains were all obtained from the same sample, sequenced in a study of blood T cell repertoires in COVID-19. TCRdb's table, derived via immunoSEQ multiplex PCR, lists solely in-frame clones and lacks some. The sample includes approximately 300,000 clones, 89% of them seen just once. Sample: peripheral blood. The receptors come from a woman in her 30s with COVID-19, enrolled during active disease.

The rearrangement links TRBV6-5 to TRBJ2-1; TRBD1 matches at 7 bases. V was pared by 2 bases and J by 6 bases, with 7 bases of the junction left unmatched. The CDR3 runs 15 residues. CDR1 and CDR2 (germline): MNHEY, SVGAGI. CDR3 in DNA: TGTGCCAGCAGTTACAATCGGGACAGTGGCAATGAGCAGTTCTTC. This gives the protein CASSYNRDSGNEQFF.

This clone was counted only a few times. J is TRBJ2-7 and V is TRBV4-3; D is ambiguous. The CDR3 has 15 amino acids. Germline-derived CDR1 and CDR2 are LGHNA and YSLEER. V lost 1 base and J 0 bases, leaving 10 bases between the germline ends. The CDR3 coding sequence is TGCGCCAGCAGCCAAGTTGTTGCTAGCTCCTACGAGCAGTACTTC. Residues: CASSQVVASSYEQYF.

The CDR3 here is CAISRTSLAYNEQFF. DNA of the CDR3: TGTGCCATCAGTCGGACTAGCCTCGCCTACAATGAGCAGTTCTTC. The J gene is TRBJ2-1, the V gene TRBV10-3, with TRBD2 matching 8 bases. CDR3 size: 15 residues. CDR1 and CDR2 from the germline V gene are ENHRY and SYGVKD. With 5 bases clipped from V and 2 bases from J, the junction kept 5 bases outside the gene matches.

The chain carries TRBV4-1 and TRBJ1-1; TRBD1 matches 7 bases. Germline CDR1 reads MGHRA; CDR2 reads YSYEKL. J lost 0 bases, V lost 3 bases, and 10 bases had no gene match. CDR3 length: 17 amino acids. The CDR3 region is CASSHSWTGGMNTEAFF. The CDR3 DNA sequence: TGCGCCAGCAGCCATTCTTGGACAGGCGGTATGAACACTGAAGCTTTCTTT.

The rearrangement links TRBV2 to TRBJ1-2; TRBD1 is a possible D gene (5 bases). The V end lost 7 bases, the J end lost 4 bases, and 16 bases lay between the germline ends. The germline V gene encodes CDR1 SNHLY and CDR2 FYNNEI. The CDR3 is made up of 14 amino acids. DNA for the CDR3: TGTGCCAGCAAGACAGTTGGGGTTGGCTATGGCTACACCTTC. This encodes CASKTVGVGYGYTF.

The CDR3 DNA follows: TGCGCCAGCAGCCCGGGACAGGGGGCGAATCAGCCCCAGCATTTT. This gives the protein CASSPGQGANQPQHF. The gene calls are TRBV4-1 and TRBJ1-5, with 12 bases that match TRBD1. CDR1 is MGHRA and CDR2 is YSYEKL in the germline V gene. CDR3 length: 15 residues. The junction had 2 bases not matched to a gene; V was cut back by 4 bases and J by 4 bases.

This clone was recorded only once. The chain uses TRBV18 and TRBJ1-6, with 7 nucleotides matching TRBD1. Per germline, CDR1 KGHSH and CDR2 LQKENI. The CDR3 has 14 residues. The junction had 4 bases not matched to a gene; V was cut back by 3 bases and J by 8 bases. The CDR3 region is CASSPNTGDSPLHF. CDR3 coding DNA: TGTGCCAGCTCACCGAATACAGGGGATTCACCCCTCCACTTT.

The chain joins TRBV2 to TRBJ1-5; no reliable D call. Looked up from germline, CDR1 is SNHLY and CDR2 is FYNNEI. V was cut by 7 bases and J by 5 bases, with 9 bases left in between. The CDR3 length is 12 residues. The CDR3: CASTDSDQPQHF. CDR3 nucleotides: TGTGCCAGCACGGACTCGGATCAGCCCCAGCATTTT.

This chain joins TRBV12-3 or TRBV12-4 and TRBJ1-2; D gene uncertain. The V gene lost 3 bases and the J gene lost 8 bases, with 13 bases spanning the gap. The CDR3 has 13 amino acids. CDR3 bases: TGTGCCAGCAGTTTTCGGGTCAACGCGGGCTACACCTTC. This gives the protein CASSFRVNAGYTF.

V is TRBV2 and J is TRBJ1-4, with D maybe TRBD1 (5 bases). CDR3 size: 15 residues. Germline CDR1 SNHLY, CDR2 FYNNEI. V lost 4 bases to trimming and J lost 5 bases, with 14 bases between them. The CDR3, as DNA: TGTGCCAGCAGTGTATACGGGGGAGCGAATGAAAAACTGTTTTTT. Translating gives CASSVYGGANEKLFF.

CDR3 loop: CASSLGADRAETQYF. The CDR3 bases are TGTGCCAGCAGCTTAGGAGCGGACAGGGCAGAGACCCAGTACTTC. V usage is TRBV7-2 and J usage is TRBJ2-5; 8 bases align to TRBD1. Trimming at V came to 1 base and at J to 4 bases, leaving 5 bases not matched to a gene. The length of the CDR3 is 15 residues. Germline V gene lookup returns CDR1 SGHTA and CDR2 FQGNSA.

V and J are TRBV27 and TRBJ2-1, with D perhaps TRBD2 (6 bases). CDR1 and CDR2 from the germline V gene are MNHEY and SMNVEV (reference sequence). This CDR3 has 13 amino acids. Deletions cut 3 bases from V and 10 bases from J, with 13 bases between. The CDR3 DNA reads TGTGCCAGCAGTTTTAACGGGGACTTGGAGCAGTTCTTC. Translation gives CASSFNGDLEQFF.

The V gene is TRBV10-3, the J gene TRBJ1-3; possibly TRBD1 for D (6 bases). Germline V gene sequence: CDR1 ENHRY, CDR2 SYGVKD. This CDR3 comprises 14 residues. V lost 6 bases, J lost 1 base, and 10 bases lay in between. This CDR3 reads CAISPGTSGNTIYF. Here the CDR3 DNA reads TGTGCCATCAGCCCTGGGACATCTGGAAACACCATATATTTT.